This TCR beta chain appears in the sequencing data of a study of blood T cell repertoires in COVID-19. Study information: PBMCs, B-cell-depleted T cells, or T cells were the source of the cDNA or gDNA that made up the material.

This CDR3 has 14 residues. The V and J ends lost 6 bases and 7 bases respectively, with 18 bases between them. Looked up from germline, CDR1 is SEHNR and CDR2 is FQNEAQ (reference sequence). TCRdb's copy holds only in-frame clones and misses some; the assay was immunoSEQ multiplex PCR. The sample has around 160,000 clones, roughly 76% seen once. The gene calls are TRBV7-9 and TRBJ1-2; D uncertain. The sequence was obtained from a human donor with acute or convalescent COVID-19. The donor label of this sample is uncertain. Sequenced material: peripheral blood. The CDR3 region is CASSLARWRAGYTF. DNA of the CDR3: TGTGCCAGCAGTTTGGCGCGATGGAGGGCTGGCTACACCTTC.